This T cell receptor beta chain was identified in a study of post-analysis software for immune sequencing data. The study's findings and limits: Relative to controls, patients with multiple sclerosis showed significantly lower normalized Chao1 diversity. Compared with controls, patients had more of about 5 TRBV segments, including TRBV5-6, TRBV5-1 and TRBV20-1.

This clonotype was seen only a few times. Its antigen is still unknown. The junction and the germline gene differ at one end; a read error may be behind it. The CDR3 loop spans 14 amino acids. From germline, CDR1 is LNHNV and CDR2 YYDKDF (reference sequence). Included in the TCR beta cDNA libraries were unique molecular identifiers. A population of 1 to 10 million T cells gave rise to around 530,000 cDNA molecules. TCRdb re-called the PCR reads with MiXCR, one entry per CDR3 protein. The table includes hundreds of thousands of distinct CDR3 sequences, 44% detected once. The clonotype was recovered from a girl aged 5-17 years with multiple sclerosis. This chain joins TRBV15 and TRBJ2-7; D is possibly TRBD1 (6 bases). The sequenced material came from blood. CDR3 nucleotides: TGTGCCACCAGCCTGCGGACAGTATCCTACGAGCAGTATTTC. Amino acids: CATSLRTVSYEQYF.